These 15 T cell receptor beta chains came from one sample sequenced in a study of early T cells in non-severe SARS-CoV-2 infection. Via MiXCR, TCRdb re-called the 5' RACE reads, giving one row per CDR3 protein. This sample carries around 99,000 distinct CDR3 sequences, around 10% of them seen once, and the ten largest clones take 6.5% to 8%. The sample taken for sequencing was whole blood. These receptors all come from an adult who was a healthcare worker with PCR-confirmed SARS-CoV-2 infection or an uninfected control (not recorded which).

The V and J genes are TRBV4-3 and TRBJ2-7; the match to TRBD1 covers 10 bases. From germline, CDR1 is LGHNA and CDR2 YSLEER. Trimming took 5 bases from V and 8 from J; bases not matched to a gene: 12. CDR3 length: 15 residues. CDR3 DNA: TGCGCCAGCAGCACCAAGGGGACAGGGGATTCTAAGCAGTACTTC. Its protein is CASSTKGTGDSKQYF.

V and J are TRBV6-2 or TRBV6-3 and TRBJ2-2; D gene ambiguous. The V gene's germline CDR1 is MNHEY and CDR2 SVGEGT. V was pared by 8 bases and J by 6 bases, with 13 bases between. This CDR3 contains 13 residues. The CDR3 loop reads CASGGVPSGELFF. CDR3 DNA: TGTGCCAGCGGTGGGGTTCCATCCGGGGAGCTGTTTTTT.

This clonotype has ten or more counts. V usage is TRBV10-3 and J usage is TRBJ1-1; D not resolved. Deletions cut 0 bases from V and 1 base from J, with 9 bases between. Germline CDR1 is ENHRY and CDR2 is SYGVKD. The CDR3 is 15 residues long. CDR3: CAISESAGTNTEAFF. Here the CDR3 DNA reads TGTGCCATCAGTGAGTCAGCAGGCACGAACACTGAAGCTTTCTTT.

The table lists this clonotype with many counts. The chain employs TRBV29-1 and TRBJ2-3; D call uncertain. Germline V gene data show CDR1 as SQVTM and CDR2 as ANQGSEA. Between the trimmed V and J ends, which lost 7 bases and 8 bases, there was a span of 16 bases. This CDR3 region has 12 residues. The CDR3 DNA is TGCAGCGCAGAGGCGGAAGCTTTTACGCAGTATTTT. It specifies CSAEAEAFTQYF.

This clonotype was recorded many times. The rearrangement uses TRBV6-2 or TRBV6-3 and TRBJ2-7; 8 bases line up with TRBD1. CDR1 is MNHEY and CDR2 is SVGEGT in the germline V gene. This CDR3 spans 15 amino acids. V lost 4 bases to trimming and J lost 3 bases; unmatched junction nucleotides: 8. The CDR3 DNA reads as TGTGCCAGCAGTTCTACTGGACAGGGTCTCTACGAGCAGTACTTC. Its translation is CASSSTGQGLYEQYF.

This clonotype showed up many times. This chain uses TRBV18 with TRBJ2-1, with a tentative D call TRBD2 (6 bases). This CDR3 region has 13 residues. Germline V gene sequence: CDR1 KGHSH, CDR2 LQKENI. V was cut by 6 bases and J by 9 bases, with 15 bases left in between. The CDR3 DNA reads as TGTGCCAGCTCGGAGACTAGGATAAGTGAGCAGTTCTTC. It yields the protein CASSETRISEQFF.

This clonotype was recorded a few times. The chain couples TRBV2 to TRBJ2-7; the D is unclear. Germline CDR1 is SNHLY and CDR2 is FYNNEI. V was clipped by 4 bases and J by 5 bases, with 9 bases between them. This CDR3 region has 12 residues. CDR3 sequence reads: CASSGTMNEQYF. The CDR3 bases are TGTGCCAGCAGTGGTACGATGAACGAGCAGTACTTC.

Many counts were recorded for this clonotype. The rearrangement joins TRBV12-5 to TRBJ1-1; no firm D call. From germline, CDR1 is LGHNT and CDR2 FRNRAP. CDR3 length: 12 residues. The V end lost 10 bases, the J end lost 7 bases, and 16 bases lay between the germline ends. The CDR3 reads CAIILEDGEAFF. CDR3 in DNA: TGTGCTATAATATTGGAGGATGGTGAAGCTTTCTTT.

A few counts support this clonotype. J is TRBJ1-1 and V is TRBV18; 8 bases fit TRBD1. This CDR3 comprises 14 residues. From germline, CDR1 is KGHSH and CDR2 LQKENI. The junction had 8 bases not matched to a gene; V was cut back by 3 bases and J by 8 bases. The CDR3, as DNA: TGTGCCAGCTCACCCACAGGACAGGGCGACGAAGCTTTCTTT. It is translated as CASSPTGQGDEAFF.

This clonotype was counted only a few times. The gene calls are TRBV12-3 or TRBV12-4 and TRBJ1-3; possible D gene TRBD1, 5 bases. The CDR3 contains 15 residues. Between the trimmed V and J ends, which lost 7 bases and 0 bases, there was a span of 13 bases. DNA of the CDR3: TGTGCCAGCACTATAGGGGCTTTCTCTGGAAACACCATATATTTT. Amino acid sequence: CASTIGAFSGNTIYF.

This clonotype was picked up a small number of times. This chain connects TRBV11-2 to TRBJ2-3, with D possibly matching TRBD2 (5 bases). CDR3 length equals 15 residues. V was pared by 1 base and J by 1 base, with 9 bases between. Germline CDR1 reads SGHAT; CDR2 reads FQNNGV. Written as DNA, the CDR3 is TGTGCCAGCAGCTTAGGCAGGCGGGGCACAGATACGCAGTATTTT. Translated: CASSLGRRGTDTQYF.

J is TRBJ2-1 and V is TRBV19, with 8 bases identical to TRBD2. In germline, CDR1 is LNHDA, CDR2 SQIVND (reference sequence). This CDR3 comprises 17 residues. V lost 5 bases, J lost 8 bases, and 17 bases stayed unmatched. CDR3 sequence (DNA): TGTGCCAGTAGTCTCGGGCTAGCGGGCCTGGATGTGGATGAGCAGTTCTTC. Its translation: CASSLGLAGLDVDEQFF.

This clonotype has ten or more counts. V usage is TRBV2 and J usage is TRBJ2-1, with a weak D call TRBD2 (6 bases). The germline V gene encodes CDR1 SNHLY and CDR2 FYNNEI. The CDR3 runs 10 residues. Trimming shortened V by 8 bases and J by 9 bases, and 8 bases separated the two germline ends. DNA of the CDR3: TGTGCCAGCTCCGGGGGTGAGCAGTTCTTC. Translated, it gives CASSGGEQFF.

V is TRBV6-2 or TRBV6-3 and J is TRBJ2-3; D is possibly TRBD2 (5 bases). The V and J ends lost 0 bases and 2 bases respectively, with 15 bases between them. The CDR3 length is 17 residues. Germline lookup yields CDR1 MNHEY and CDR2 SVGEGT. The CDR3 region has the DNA TGTGCCAGCAGTTACTCGTTTCAGCGGCAAAACACAGATACGCAGTATTTT. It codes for CASSYSFQRQNTDTQYF.

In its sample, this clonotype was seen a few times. In DNA form, the CDR3 reads TGTGCCAGCAGGACAGAGACCCAGTACTTC. Amino acid sequence: CASRTETQYF. The chain joins TRBV21-1 to TRBJ2-5. TRBV21-1 is reported as a pseudogene. CDR3 length equals 10 residues.